What follows is one TCR beta chain and its context. The V end lost 3 bases, the J end lost 0 bases, and 9 bases lay between the germline ends. CDR1 WSHSY and CDR2 SAAADI come from the germline V gene. CDR3 length: 16 residues. These data originate in a study of PD-1 and CTLA-4 blockade in melanoma. Generated by immunoSEQ multiplex PCR, the TCRdb table keeps only in-frame clones and is missing some. The top ten hold roughly 9% of the sample, which has around 31,000 clones, about 91% seen once. The sequencing used CD8+ T cells from peripheral blood, collected from a patient given anti-PD-1 treatment. This sequence originates from a human donor with melanoma. The V and J genes are TRBV10-2 and TRBJ1-6, with D possibly TRBD1 on 5 matching bases. The CDR3 protein is CASSDTGSSYNSPLHF. CDR3 nucleotides: TGCGCCAGCAGTGACACAGGTAGCTCCTATAATTCACCCCTCCACTTT.